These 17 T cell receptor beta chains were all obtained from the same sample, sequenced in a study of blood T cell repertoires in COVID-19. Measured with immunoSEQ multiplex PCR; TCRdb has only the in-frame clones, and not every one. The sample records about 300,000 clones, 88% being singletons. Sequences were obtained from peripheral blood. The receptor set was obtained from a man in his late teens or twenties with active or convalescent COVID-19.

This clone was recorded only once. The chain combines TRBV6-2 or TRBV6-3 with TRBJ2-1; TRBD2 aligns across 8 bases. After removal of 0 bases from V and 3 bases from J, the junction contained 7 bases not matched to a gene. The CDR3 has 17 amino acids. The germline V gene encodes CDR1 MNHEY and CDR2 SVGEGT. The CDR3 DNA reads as TGTGCCAGCAGTTACTCGATCGGTAGCGGGGACTACAATGAGCAGTTCTTC. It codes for CASSYSIGSGDYNEQFF.

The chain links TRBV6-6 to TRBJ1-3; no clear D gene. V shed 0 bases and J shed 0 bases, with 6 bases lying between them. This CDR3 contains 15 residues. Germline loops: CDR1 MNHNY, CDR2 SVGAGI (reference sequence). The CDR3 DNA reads TGTGCCAGCAGTTACTCGGGGAGCTCTGGAAACACCATATATTTT. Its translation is CASSYSGSSGNTIYF.

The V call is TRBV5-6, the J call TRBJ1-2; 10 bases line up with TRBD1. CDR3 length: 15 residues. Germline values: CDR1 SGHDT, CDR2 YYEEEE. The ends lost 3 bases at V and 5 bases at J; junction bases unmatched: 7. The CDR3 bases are TGTGCCAGCAGCTGGCCGGGACAGGGGCCTTATGGCTACACCTTC. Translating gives CASSWPGQGPYGYTF. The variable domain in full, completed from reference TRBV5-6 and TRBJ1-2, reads DAGVTQSPTHLIKTRGQQVTLRCSPKSGHDTVSWYQQALGQGPQFIFQYYEEEERQRGNFPDRFSGHQFPNYSSELNVNALLLGDSALYLCASSWPGQGPYGYTFGSGTRLTVV.

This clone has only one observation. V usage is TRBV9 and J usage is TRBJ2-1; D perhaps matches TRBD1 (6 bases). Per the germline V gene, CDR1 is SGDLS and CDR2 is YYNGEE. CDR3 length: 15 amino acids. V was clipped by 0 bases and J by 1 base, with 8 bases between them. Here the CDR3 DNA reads TGTGCCAGCAGCGTAGTAGGACAGTCCTACAATGAGCAGTTCTTC. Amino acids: CASSVVGQSYNEQFF.

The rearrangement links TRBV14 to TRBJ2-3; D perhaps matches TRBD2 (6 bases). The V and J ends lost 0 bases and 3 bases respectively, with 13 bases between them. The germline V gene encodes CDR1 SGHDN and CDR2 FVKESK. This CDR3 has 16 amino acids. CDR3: CASSQDAGLRTDTQYF. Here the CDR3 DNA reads TGTGCCAGCAGCCAAGATGCGGGGTTAAGGACAGATACGCAGTATTTT. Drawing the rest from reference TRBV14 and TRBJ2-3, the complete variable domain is EAGVTQFPSHSVIEKGQTVTLRCDPISGHDNLYWYRRVMGKEIKFLLHFVKESKQDESGMPNNRFLAERTGGTYSTLKVQPAELEDSGVYFCASSQDAGLRTDTQYFGPGTRLTVL.

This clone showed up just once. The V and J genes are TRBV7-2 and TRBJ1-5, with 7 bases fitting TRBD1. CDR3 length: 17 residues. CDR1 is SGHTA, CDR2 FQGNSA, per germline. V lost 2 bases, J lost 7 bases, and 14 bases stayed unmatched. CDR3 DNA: TGTGCCAGCAGCTTAAAGGGGGCGGGTACAGCGAGGCAGCCCCAGCATTTT. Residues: CASSLKGAGTARQPQHF.

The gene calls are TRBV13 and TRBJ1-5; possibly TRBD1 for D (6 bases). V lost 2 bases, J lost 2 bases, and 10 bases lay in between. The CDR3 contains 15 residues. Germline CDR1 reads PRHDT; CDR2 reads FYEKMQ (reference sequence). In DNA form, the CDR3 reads TGTGCCAGCAGCTTACAGGGGAGCGGCAATCAGCCCCAGCATTTT. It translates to CASSLQGSGNQPQHF.

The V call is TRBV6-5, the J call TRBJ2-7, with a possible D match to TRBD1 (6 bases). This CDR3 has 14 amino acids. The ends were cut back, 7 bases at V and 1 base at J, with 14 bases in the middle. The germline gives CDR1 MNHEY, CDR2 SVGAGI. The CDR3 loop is CASTLQGYSYEQYF. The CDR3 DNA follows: TGTGCCAGCACGTTGCAGGGGTATTCCTACGAGCAGTACTTC.

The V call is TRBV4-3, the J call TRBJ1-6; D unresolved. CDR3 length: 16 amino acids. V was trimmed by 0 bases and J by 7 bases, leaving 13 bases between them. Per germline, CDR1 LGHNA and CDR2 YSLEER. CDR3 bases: TGCGCCAGCAGCCAAGAAGAGGGCGCGGAGAATTCACCCCTCCACTTT. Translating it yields CASSQEEGAENSPLHF.

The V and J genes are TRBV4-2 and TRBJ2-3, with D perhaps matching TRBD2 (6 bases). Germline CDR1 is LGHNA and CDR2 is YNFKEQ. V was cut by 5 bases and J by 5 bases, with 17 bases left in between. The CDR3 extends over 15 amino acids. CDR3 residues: CASSSGTGELDTQYF. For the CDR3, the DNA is TGTGCCAGCAGCTCGGGGACGGGGGAGCTAGATACGCAGTATTTT.

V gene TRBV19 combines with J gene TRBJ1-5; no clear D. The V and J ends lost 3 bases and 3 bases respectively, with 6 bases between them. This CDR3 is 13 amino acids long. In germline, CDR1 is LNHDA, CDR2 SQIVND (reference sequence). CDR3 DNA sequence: TGTGCCAGTAGTATCACAAACAATCAGCCCCAGCATTTT. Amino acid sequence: CASSITNNQPQHF.

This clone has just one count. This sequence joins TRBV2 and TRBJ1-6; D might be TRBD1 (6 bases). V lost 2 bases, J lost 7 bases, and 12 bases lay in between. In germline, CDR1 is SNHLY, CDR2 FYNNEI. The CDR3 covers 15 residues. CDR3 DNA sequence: TGTGCCAGCAGTGAATCGGGCCAGGGGAATTCACCCCTCCACTTT. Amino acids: CASSESGQGNSPLHF.

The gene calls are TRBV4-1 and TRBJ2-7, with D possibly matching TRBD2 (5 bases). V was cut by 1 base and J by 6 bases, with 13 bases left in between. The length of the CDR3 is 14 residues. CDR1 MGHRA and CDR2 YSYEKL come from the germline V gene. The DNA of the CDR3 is TGCGCCAGCAGCCAAGTTACTAGGGCGGGCGAGCAGTACTTC. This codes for CASSQVTRAGEQYF.

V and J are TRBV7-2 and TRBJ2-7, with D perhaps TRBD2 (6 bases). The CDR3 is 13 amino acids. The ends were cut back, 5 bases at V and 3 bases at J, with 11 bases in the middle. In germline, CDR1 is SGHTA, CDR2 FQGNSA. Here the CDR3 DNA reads TGTGCCAGCAGCGGGACTGGAAGCTACGAGCAGTACTTC. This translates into CASSGTGSYEQYF.

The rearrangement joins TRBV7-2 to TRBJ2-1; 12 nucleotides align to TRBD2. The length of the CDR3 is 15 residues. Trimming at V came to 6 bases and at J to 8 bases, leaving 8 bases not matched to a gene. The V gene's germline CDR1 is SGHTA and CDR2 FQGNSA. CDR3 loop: CASSYLAGGRDEQFF. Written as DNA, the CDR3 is TGTGCCAGCAGTTATCTAGCGGGGGGGCGGGATGAGCAGTTCTTC. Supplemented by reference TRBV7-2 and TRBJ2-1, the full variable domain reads GAGVSQSPSNKVTEKGKDVELRCDPISGHTALYWYRQSLGQGLEFLIYFQGNSAPDKSGLPSDRFSAERTGGSVSTLTIQRTQQEDSAVYLCASSYLAGGRDEQFFGPGTRLTVL.

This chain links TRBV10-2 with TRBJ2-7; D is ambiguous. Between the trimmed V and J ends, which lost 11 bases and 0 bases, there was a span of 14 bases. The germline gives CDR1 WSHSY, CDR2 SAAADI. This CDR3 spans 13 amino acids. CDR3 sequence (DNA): TGCGCCGGCAATAAACCCAGCTCCTACGAGCAGTACTTC. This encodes CAGNKPSSYEQYF.

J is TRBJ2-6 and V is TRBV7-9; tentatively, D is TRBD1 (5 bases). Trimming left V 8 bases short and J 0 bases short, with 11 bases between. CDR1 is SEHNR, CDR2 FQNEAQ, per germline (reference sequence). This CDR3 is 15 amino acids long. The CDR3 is CASVGVNSGANVLTF. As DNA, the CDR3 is TGTGCCAGCGTAGGGGTGAACTCTGGGGCCAACGTCCTGACTTTC.